Below, 8 T cell receptor beta chains from the same sample are listed, as sequenced in a study of T-cell reconstitution after alpha-beta-depleted transplantation in children. It was with unique molecular identifiers that the TCRbeta library was prepared. TCRdb fed the PCR reads into MiXCR, producing one record per CDR3 protein. The sample lists around 700,000 distinct CDR3 sequences; over 10% were seen once. The sample in question was PBMCs, obtained before TCRalphabeta/CD19-depleted stem cell transplant. The receptors shown here come from a girl aged 2-10 years with congenital amegakaryocytic thrombocytopenia, due to receive a stem cell transplant.

This clonotype has more than one count but fewer than ten. The genes are TRBV5-5 and TRBJ2-2; weak D call: TRBD1 (6 bases). CDR3 length: 16 amino acids. The germline CDR1 and CDR2 sequences are SGHKS and YYEKEE (reference sequence). V gave up 0 bases and J gave up 2 bases, with 11 bases separating them. CDR3 residues: CASSLEGHLNTGELFF. The CDR3, as DNA: TGTGCCAGCAGCTTGGAGGGACATTTAAACACCGGGGAGCTGTTTTTT.

This clonotype was detected many times. This sequence joins TRBV20-1 and TRBJ1-5; 7 nucleotides line up with TRBD1. The junction had 7 bases not matched to a gene; V was cut back by 5 bases and J by 3 bases. From germline, CDR1 is DFQATT and CDR2 SNEGSKA (reference sequence). The CDR3 consists of 14 residues. This chain's CDR3 is CSAHRGNVNQPQHF. The CDR3 DNA follows: TGCAGTGCTCACAGGGGAAACGTCAATCAGCCCCAGCATTTT.

There are many counts of this clonotype. The chain combines TRBV7-3 with TRBJ2-1; 9 nucleotides align to TRBD1. The CDR3 sequence is 17 residues long. Germline CDR1 SGHTA, CDR2 FQGTGA. V lost 0 bases and J lost 6; bases outside the gene matches: 9. For the CDR3, the DNA is TGTGCCAGCAGCTTAACCTCCGGGACAGGGAGATTCAATGAGCAGTTCTTC. It specifies CASSLTSGTGRFNEQFF.

This clonotype was seen repeatedly, ten times or more. This chain joins TRBV7-2 and TRBJ2-1; D gene unclear. The CDR3 is 12 residues long. Trimming took 8 bases from V and 7 from J, leaving 12 bases between them. The germline V gene encodes CDR1 SGHTA and CDR2 FQGNSA. CDR3 sequence (DNA): TGTGCCAGCTCCCAGAACGGGAATGAGCAGTTCTTC. Translating it yields CASSQNGNEQFF.

Only a few counts were recorded for this clonotype. The V call is TRBV7-4, the J call TRBJ2-2; D is perhaps TRBD1 (6 bases). Germline CDR1 SGHVT, CDR2 SQSDAQ. CDR3 size: 17 residues. V dropped 4 bases and J dropped 1 base, with 16 bases sitting between them. CDR3 DNA sequence: TGTGCCAGCAGCTGGGAACAGGGTCGTCGGAACACCGGGGAGCTGTTTTTT. It encodes CASSWEQGRRNTGELFF.

This clonotype appeared many times. This rearrangement joins TRBV29-1 to TRBJ2-1, with D possibly TRBD2 on 6 matching bases. The CDR3 has 11 amino acids. Germline V lookup: CDR1 SQVTM, CDR2 ANQGSEA. Trimming pared 6 bases from V and 9 bases from J, leaving 12 bases between. CDR3 nucleotide sequence: TGCAGCGTGTCAGTGGAGGGTGAGCAGTTCTTC. It yields the protein CSVSVEGEQFF.

In its sample, this clonotype was seen a few times. The genes are TRBV20-1 and TRBJ2-4, with D perhaps matching TRBD1 (6 bases). Between the trimmed V and J ends, which lost 6 bases and 9 bases, there was a span of 15 bases. This CDR3 spans 12 amino acids. Germline CDR1 reads DFQATT; CDR2 reads SNEGSKA (reference sequence). In DNA form, the CDR3 reads TGCAGTGCGATAACCCAGGGGACCATTCAGTACTTC. Its protein product is CSAITQGTIQYF.

This clonotype was counted between two and nine times. This chain joins TRBV11-2 and TRBJ2-5, with 10 bases that match TRBD2. The germline V gene encodes CDR1 SGHAT and CDR2 FQNNGV. The CDR3 length is 17 residues. With V trimmed by 1 base and J by 4 bases, 9 bases remained unmatched. CDR3 protein: CASSLGLSSSGRETQYF. DNA of the CDR3: TGTGCCAGCAGCTTAGGACTAAGCTCTAGCGGGAGAGAGACCCAGTACTTC. The whole variable domain, remainder taken from reference TRBV11-2 and TRBJ2-5, is EAGVAQSPRYKIIEKRQSVAFWCNPISGHATLYWYQQILGQGPKLLIQFQNNGVVDDSQLPKDRFSAERLKGVDSTLKIQPAKLEDSAVYLCASSLGLSSSGRETQYFGPGTRLLVL.